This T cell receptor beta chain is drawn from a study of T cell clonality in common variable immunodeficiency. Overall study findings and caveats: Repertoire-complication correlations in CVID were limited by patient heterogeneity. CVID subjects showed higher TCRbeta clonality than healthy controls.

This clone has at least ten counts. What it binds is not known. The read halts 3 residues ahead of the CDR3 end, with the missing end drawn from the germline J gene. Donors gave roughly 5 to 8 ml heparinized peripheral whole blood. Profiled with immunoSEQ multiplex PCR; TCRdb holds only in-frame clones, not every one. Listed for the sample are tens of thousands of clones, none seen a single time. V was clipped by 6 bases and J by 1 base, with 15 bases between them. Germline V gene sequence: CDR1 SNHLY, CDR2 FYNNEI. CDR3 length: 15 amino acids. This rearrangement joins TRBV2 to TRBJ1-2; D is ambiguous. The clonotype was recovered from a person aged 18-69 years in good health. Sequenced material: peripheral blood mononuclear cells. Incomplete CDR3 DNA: TGTGCCAGCAGGCGGGAGGGAATGAATAACTATGGC. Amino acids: CASRREGMNNYG. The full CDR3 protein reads CASRREGMNNYGYTF.